The 18 T cell receptor beta chains listed next were all sequenced from one sample in a study of CD8+ T cells in alopecia areata. Once RNA had been extracted, it was reverse transcribed into cDNA to act as the sequencing template. The method was immunoSEQ multiplex PCR; TCRdb's version includes in-frame clones alone and lacks a portion of them. The sample yields 170,000 or so clones, 50% to 70% seen once. Sequencing used CD4+ T cells sorted from blood, obtained at week 0. Receptors were obtained from a human donor with alopecia areata.

This sequence joins TRBV30 and TRBJ1-2; tentatively, D is TRBD1 (6 bases). The CDR3 totals 17 residues. V lost 3 bases to trimming and J lost 1 base, with 21 bases between them. The germline V gene has CDR1 GTSNPN and CDR2 SVGIG (reference sequence). The CDR3 sequence is CAWSRRDGTTHNYGYTF. CDR3 nucleotides: TGTGCCTGGAGCCGACGTGATGGGACAACGCATAACTATGGCTACACCTTC.

The rearrangement uses TRBV25-1 and TRBJ1-6; D gene uncertain. The V end was cut by 1 base, the J end by 10 bases, with 8 bases between. The CDR3 is 13 residues long. In germline, CDR1 is MGHDK, CDR2 SYGVNS. This chain's CDR3 is CASSESLYSPLHF. DNA for the CDR3: TGTGCCAGCAGTGAATCACTATACTCACCCCTCCACTTT.

The chain employs TRBV15 and TRBJ2-7, with 8 bases matching TRBD2. This CDR3 comprises 15 residues. The V segment lost 5 bases and the J segment 3 bases; nucleotides outside the gene matches: 9. The germline gives CDR1 LNHNV, CDR2 YYDKDF (reference sequence). The chain's CDR3 is CATSHIAGYDYEQYF. CDR3 in DNA: TGTGCCACCAGCCACATAGCGGGGTATGACTACGAGCAGTACTTC.

The CDR3: CASSSWTYEQYF. The DNA of the CDR3 is TGTGCCAGCAGCTCATGGACCTACGAGCAGTACTTC. The chain joins TRBV7-2 to TRBJ2-7; D is undetermined. CDR1 is SGHTA and CDR2 is FQGNSA in the germline V gene. The germline V and J ends were trimmed by 4 bases and 2 bases, with 6 bases remaining between them. The length of the CDR3 is 12 residues. Supplemented by reference TRBV7-2 and TRBJ2-7, the full variable domain reads GAGVSQSPSNKVTEKGKDVELRCDPISGHTALYWYRQSLGQGLEFLIYFQGNSAPDKSGLPSDRFSAERTGGSVSTLTIQRTQQEDSAVYLCASSSWTYEQYFGPGTRLTVT.

The CDR3 DNA sequence: TGTGCCTGGAGTCCACTCTTGGGGCTGGGCGGCTACACCTTC. Encoded protein: CAWSPLLGLGGYTF. V is TRBV30 and J is TRBJ1-2, with D perhaps TRBD1 (5 bases). The V gene's germline CDR1 is GTSNPN and CDR2 SVGIG (reference sequence). V lost 2 bases, J lost 8 bases, and 18 bases lay in between. The CDR3 covers 14 residues.

The V gene is TRBV7-7, the J gene TRBJ1-1; a weak D match, TRBD1 (5 bases). This CDR3 comprises 12 residues. V lost 5 bases, J lost 8 bases, and 12 bases lay in between. Per the germline V gene, CDR1 is SSHAT and CDR2 is FNYEAQ (reference sequence). CDR3 DNA sequence: TGTGCCAGCAGCCGCAAGGAGGGGGAAGCTTTCTTT. Protein sequence: CASSRKEGEAFF.

The table lists this clone with a few counts. This chain connects TRBV29-1 to TRBJ1-2; D may be TRBD1 (5 bases). The CDR3 totals 10 residues. Trimming removed 7 bases at V and 6 bases at J, with 9 bases between. Germline V gene data show CDR1 as SQVTM and CDR2 as ANQGSEA. The CDR3 sequence is CSAGGDGYTF. The DNA for the CDR3 is TGCAGCGCTGGGGGTGATGGCTACACCTTC.

The gene calls are TRBV7-2 and TRBJ1-5, with D unresolved. CDR3 length: 15 residues. Germline V lookup: CDR1 SGHTA, CDR2 FQGNSA. V was clipped by 5 bases and J by 0 bases, with 11 bases between them. The CDR3 region has the DNA TGTGCCAGCAGCCCCCGACCGAATAGCAATCAGCCCCAGCATTTT. It encodes CASSPRPNSNQPQHF.

This clone has a single count. CDR3 amino acids: CASSVAAASYNEQFF. The CDR3 DNA reads as TGTGCCAGCAGCGTAGCAGCGGCTTCCTACAATGAGCAGTTCTTC. The rearrangement links TRBV9 to TRBJ2-1; TRBD2 might be the D (5 bases). The V gene lost 0 bases and the J gene lost 1 base, with 8 bases spanning the gap. This CDR3 has 15 amino acids. Germline V gene lookup returns CDR1 SGDLS and CDR2 YYNGEE.

This clone was seen more than once but under ten times. The rearrangement joins TRBV7-8 to TRBJ1-1; TRBD1 matches 10 bases. The trim removed 5 bases at V and 8 bases at J, leaving 14 bases unmatched. The CDR3 consists of 16 residues. Germline V gives CDR1 SGHVS, CDR2 FQNEAQ. In nucleotides, the CDR3 is TGTGCCAGCAGCCAATATGACAGGGGGCTAGCAACCGAAGCTTTCTTT. It translates to CASSQYDRGLATEAFF.

This clone has a handful of counts. For the CDR3, the DNA is TGTGCCAGCAGCGTAGGCACAGAACTCTACGAGCAGTACTTC. Translation gives CASSVGTELYEQYF. This chain connects TRBV9 to TRBJ2-7, with unresolved D. The germline V gene has CDR1 SGDLS and CDR2 YYNGEE. The CDR3 is 14 residues long. Trimming left V 0 bases short and J 3 bases short, with 10 bases between.

The CDR3 DNA follows: TGTGCCAGCAGTTTCGAACAGGGGGCTTGGGAGACCCAGTACTTC. This sequence encodes CASSFEQGAWETQYF. This rearrangement joins TRBV27 to TRBJ2-5; TRBD1 matches at 9 bases. The CDR3 sequence is 15 residues long. V gave up 3 bases and J gave up 5 bases; unmatched junction bases: 7. Germline V gives CDR1 MNHEY, CDR2 SMNVEV (reference sequence).

V and J are TRBV29-1 and TRBJ2-3; no firm D call. The length of the CDR3 is 16 residues. Germline CDR1 reads SQVTM; CDR2 reads ANQGSEA. V was trimmed by 1 base and J by 0 bases, leaving 14 bases between them. The CDR3 reads CSVEGAGWGSTDTQYF. The CDR3, as DNA: TGCAGCGTTGAAGGTGCCGGTTGGGGTAGCACAGATACGCAGTATTTT.

The chain links TRBV30 to TRBJ1-2, with unresolved D. Trimming stripped 4 bases from V and 3 bases from J, with 9 bases between. The CDR3 length is 12 residues. Per the germline V gene, CDR1 is GTSNPN and CDR2 is SVGIG (reference sequence). CDR3 bases: TGTGCCTGGACCTTCCCAGACTATGGCTACACCTTC. Translated, it gives CAWTFPDYGYTF. Supplemented by reference TRBV30 and TRBJ1-2, the full variable domain reads SQTIHQWPATLVQPVGSPLSLECTVEGTSNPNLYWYRQAAGRGLQLLFYSVGIGQISSEVPQNLSASRPQDRQFILSSKKLLLSDSGFYLCAWTFPDYGYTFGSGTRLTVV.

This clone was found a few times. The sample carries other DNA sequences with the same CDR3. The chain is built from TRBV30 and TRBJ2-7, with 7 bases lining up with TRBD1. The CDR3 is 12 residues long. Germline V gene data show CDR1 as GTSNPN and CDR2 as SVGIG (reference sequence). V lost 5 bases to trimming and J lost 4 bases; unmatched junction nucleotides: 5. The CDR3 loop is CAWGRQGYEQYF. CDR3 nucleotide sequence: TGTGCCTGGGGGAGACAGGGTTACGAGCAGTACTTC.

V and J are TRBV5-1 and TRBJ1-2; 7 bases agree with TRBD1. CDR3 length: 17 residues. V lost 5 bases and J lost 2; bases outside the gene matches: 15. Germline V lookup: CDR1 SGHRS, CDR2 YFSETQ. The CDR3 DNA sequence: TGCGCCAGCAGTCCCCGTCCGACAGGGATGGAGAACTATGGCTACACCTTC. Protein: CASSPRPTGMENYGYTF.

The chain employs TRBV30 and TRBJ2-7; D assignment may be TRBD1 or TRBD2 (5 bases each). CDR3 length equals 12 residues. Looked up from germline, CDR1 is GTSNPN and CDR2 is SVGIG (reference sequence). V gave up 0 bases and J gave up 6 bases, with 9 bases separating them. CDR3 region: CAWSVSGTEQYF. The CDR3 nucleotides are TGTGCCTGGAGTGTATCGGGGACCGAGCAGTACTTC.

This clone showed up just once. The chain employs TRBV5-6 and TRBJ2-7; the D gene is possibly TRBD1 (5 bases). Germline-derived CDR1 and CDR2 are SGHDT and YYEEEE. V gave up 4 bases and J gave up 3 bases, with 8 bases separating them. This CDR3 spans 12 amino acids. The CDR3 reads CASSRQIYEQYF. The CDR3 DNA reads as TGTGCCAGCAGCCGACAGATCTACGAGCAGTACTTC.